Listed below are T cell receptor beta chains from one sample, sequenced in a study of TIL therapy for anti-PD-1-resistant metastatic lung cancer. Repertoires were generated with immunoSEQ multiplex PCR, while TCRdb's copy carries only in-frame clones and drops some. The sample contains roughly 92,000 clones, just over 65% of which appear only once. Sequenced material: tumor tissue, taken at baseline. All receptors come from a person aged 25-85 years with non-small cell lung cancer. Each CDR3 is given with its conserved first and last residue. The D gene is left open where the match is weak. Size is omitted from some rows. Given values are once, few, many or a class for expanded clones.

TRBJ1-5,TRBV3-1/TRBV3-2,TRBD1,.,CASSRQGTNQPQHF,TGTGCCAGCAGCCGACAGGGGACAAATCAGCCCCAGCATTTT
TRBJ2-2,TRBV19,.,.,CATSYRETGELFF,TGTGCCACTTCCTACAGGGAAACCGGGGAGCTGTTTTTT
TRBJ2-7,TRBV29-1,.,few,CSVLVVSSYEQYF,TGCAGCGTCTTGGTCGTGAGCTCCTACGAGCAGTACTTC
TRBJ2-1,TRBV30,.,.,CAWGKQGSGEQFF,TGTGCCTGGGGGAAACAGGGTTCAGGTGAGCAGTTCTTC
TRBJ2-7,TRBV7-9,TRBD1,once,CASSHTRTGGYSYEQYF,TGTGCCAGCAGCCACACAAGGACAGGGGGTTACTCCTACGAGCAGTACTTC
TRBJ2-3,TRBV7-7,.,.,CASSLGLDRTDTQYF,TGTGCTAGCAGCTTAGGTCTGGATCGCACAGATACGCAGTATTTT
TRBJ2-5,TRBV7-7,TRBD2,.,CASSIRTSSETQYF,TGTGCTAGCAGTATAAGGACTAGTTCGGAGACCCAGTACTTC
TRBJ2-5,TRBV24-1,.,.,CATSDSARAEETQYF,TGTGCCACCAGTGATTCGGCGAGGGCTGAAGAGACCCAGTACTTC
TRBJ2-7,TRBV5-1,TRBD2,.,CASSAGHLGTSGRFRYEQYF,TGCGCCAGCAGCGCCGGACATCTAGGGACTAGCGGGAGGTTTCGATACGAGCAGTACTTC
TRBJ2-7,TRBV19,TRBD1,.,CASSFRTGIYEQYF,TGTGCCAGTAGTTTCCGGACAGGAATCTACGAGCAGTACTTC
TRBJ2-2,TRBV23-1,.,.,CASGHERPHTGELFF,TGCGCCAGCGGCCACGAAAGGCCGCACACCGGGGAGCTGTTTTTT
TRBJ1-6,TRBV28,TRBD1,.,CASSPLLEGAENSPLHF,TGTGCCAGCAGTCCTCTCCTGGAGGGGGCTGAGAATTCACCCCTCCACTTT
TRBJ2-2,TRBV4-3,TRBD1,.,CASSEYPSTGANTGELFF,TGCGCCAGCAGCGAATACCCGTCGACAGGGGCGAACACCGGGGAGCTGTTTTTT
TRBJ2-2,TRBV7-9,.,few,CATEESSGSFYTNAGELFF,TGTGCCACAGAGGAATCCAGCGGTTCTTTTTACACGAACGCCGGGGAGCTGTTTTTT
TRBJ2-5,TRBV2,.,.,CASSVLSQETQYF,TGTGCCAGCAGTGTTTTAAGCCAAGAGACCCAGTACTTC
TRBJ2-5,TRBV19,.,.,CASSISVQETQYF,TGTGCCAGTAGTATAAGTGTACAAGAGACCCAGTACTTC
TRBJ1-1,TRBV29-1,TRBD1,.,CSVGQGQLNTEAFF,TGCAGCGTGGGACAGGGACAACTGAACACTGAAGCTTTCTTT
TRBJ1-1,TRBV11-3,.,.,CASSLVPNTEAFF,TGTGCCAGCAGCTTAGTCCCCAACACTGAAGCTTTCTTT
TRBJ1-1,TRBV18,TRBD1,.,CASSPTGQRNTEAFF,TGTGCCAGCTCTCCTACGGGACAGAGGAACACTGAAGCTTTCTTT
TRBJ2-3,TRBV7-7,.,.,CASSLEEGTDTQYF,TGTGCTAGCAGCCTAGAGGAGGGCACAGATACGCAGTATTTT
TRBJ1-6,TRBV7-8,.,once,CASSFGLRDPRMNSPLHF,TGTGCCAGCAGCTTTGGTCTCCGGGACCCACGGATGAATTCACCCCTCCACTTT
TRBJ2-1,TRBV5-1,TRBD2,.,CASSSSANRFFGTRMSNEQFF,TGCGCCAGCAGCTCTTCGGCGAATCGTTTTTTCGGGACTAGGATGAGCAATGAGCAGTTCTTC
TRBJ2-5,TRBV5-4,.,.,CASSLTNQETQYF,TGTGCCAGCAGCTTGACTAACCAAGAGACCCAGTACTTC
TRBJ1-5,TRBV10-3,.,.,CATGEQGGNQPQHF,TGTGCCACAGGGGAGCAGGGAGGAAATCAGCCCCAGCATTTT
TRBJ2-5,TRBV7-3,.,few,CASSPAVQETQYF,TGTGCCAGCAGTCCAGCGGTCCAAGAGACCCAGTACTTC
TRBJ2-3,TRBV6-2/TRBV6-3,.,.,CASSGILTGFTDTQYF,TGTGCCAGCAGTGGGATCCTTACGGGGTTCACAGATACGCAGTATTTT
TRBJ2-7,TRBV18,.,.,CASSPSEEQYF,TGTGCCAGCTCACCTTCTGAAGAGCAGTACTTC
TRBJ2-1,TRBV3-1/TRBV3-2,.,few,CASSRDLSSYNEQFF,TGTGCCAGCAGCCGGGACTTAAGCTCCTACAATGAGCAGTTCTTC
TRBJ1-5,TRBV30,.,few,CAWSVPPNQPQHF,TGTGCCTGGAGTGTTCCCCCCAATCAGCCCCAGCATTTT
TRBJ2-5,TRBV7-3,TRBD2,.,CASSFAGVGETQYF,TGTGCCAGCAGCTTTGCGGGAGTAGGGGAGACCCAGTACTTC
TRBJ2-1,TRBV20-1,TRBD2,.,CSASLAAYNEQFF,TGCAGTGCTAGTCTAGCGGCTTACAATGAGCAGTTCTTC
TRBJ2-1,TRBV9,TRBD2,.,CASSVGGIAGGLTDEQFF,TGTGCCAGCAGCGTAGGAGGAATAGCGGGAGGCTTAACAGATGAGCAGTTCTTC
TRBJ2-1,TRBV30,.,.,CAWIGSNSYNEQFF,TGTGCCTGGATCGGGTCGAACTCCTACAATGAGCAGTTCTTC
TRBJ1-5,TRBV10-2,.,.,CASSGTDLNQPQHF,TGCGCCAGCAGTGGGACAGACCTCAATCAGCCCCAGCATTTT
TRBJ2-7,TRBV6-2/TRBV6-3,TRBD2,few,CASSLAGGYEQYF,TGTGCCAGCAGTCTAGCGGGGGGCTACGAGCAGTACTTC
TRBJ1-6,TRBV12-3/TRBV12-4,.,.,CASSLNSPLHF,TGTGCCAGCAGTTTGAATTCACCCCTCCACTTT
TRBJ2-7,TRBV5-6,TRBD1,.,CASSPGTGGSYEQYF,TGTGCCAGCAGCCCAGGGACAGGGGGCTCCTACGAGCAGTACTTC
TRBJ2-2,TRBV27,TRBD2,.,CASRFGGAGELFF,TGTGCCAGCAGATTCGGGGGGGCCGGGGAGCTGTTTTTT
TRBJ2-7,TRBV18,.,.,CASSPSPYNEQYF,TGTGCCAGCTCACCCTCCCCCTATAACGAGCAGTACTTC
TRBJ2-2,TRBV28,.,few,CASRSGTTYTGELFF,TGTGCCAGCAGGTCCGGGACAACTTACACCGGGGAGCTGTTTTTT
TRBJ2-1,TRBV10-2,.,.,CASEGRRINEQFF,TGCGCCAGCGAGGGGAGGCGGATCAATGAGCAGTTCTTC
TRBJ1-2,TRBV19,.,few,CASSGQGRPYGYTF,TGTGCCAGTAGTGGTCAGGGGCGGCCCTATGGCTACACCTTC
TRBJ2-7,TRBV5-1,.,few,CASSSRDGTYEQYF,TGCGCCAGCAGCAGCCGGGACGGGACCTACGAGCAGTACTTC
TRBJ2-1,TRBV5-1,.,.,CASSPRQAYNEQFF,TGCGCCAGCAGCCCTCGACAGGCCTACAATGAGCAGTTCTTC
TRBJ2-3,TRBV4-1,TRBD2,.,CASSQAVGEGSTDTQYF,TGCGCCAGCAGCCAAGCTGTGGGGGAGGGGAGCACAGATACGCAGTATTTT
TRBJ1-1,TRBV7-6,.,.,CASSQVGASSRLTEAFF,TGTGCCAGCAGCCAAGTGGGGGCGAGCTCTCGGTTGACTGAAGCTTTCTTT
TRBJ1-2,TRBV7-2,TRBD1,.,CASSSTGGAGYGYTF,TGTGCCAGCAGCTCTACAGGGGGCGCAGGCTATGGCTACACCTTC
TRBJ2-3,TRBV2,.,.,CASSPRALTDTQYF,TGTGCCAGCAGTCCCCGGGCCCTCACAGATACGCAGTATTTT
TRBJ2-1,TRBV27,.,.,CASSLTQASYNEQFF,TGTGCCAGCAGCCTCACCCAGGCTTCCTACAATGAGCAGTTCTTC
TRBJ1-4,TRBV28,.,.,CASSSSGTPTNEKLFF,TGTGCCAGCAGCTCATCCGGGACGCCAACTAATGAAAAACTGTTTTTT
TRBJ1-5,TRBV28,.,.,CASSFSDSRQPQHF,TGTGCCAGCAGTTTTAGTGACAGCCGGCAGCCCCAGCATTTT
TRBJ1-2,TRBV6-5,.,.,CASSYSRGVYYGYTF,TGTGCCAGCAGTTACAGTCGGGGAGTATACTATGGCTACACCTTC
TRBJ2-1,TRBV24-1,TRBD2,.,CATSDPGTIREQFF,TGTGCCACCAGTGACCCTGGGACTATCCGTGAGCAGTTCTTC
TRBJ2-5,TRBV7-9,.,.,CASSSGWPAQYF,TGTGCCAGCAGCTCGGGGTGGCCGGCCCAGTACTTC
TRBJ1-2,TRBV6-6,TRBD1,.,CASTPGTGGGYGYTF,TGTGCCAGCACCCCCGGGACAGGGGGCGGTTATGGCTACACCTTC